This T cell receptor beta chain appears in the sequencing data of a study of blood T cell repertoires in COVID-19. In this sample, this clone turned up once. Profiling relied on immunoSEQ multiplex PCR, and the TCRdb table lists in-frame clones only, not all of them. The sample shows about 100,000 clones, roughly nine tenths of them seen only once. Trimming left V 7 bases short and J 7 bases short, with 20 bases between. CDR3 size: 15 residues. Germline CDR1 and CDR2: PRHDT and FYEKMQ (reference sequence). This clonotype originated in a man between 60 and 70 years old with acute or convalescent COVID-19. The genes are TRBV13 and TRBJ2-1, with a tentative D call TRBD2 (7 bases). Sequencing was carried out using peripheral blood. The CDR3 reads CASTTGTIRGNEQFF. The DNA of the CDR3 is TGTGCCAGCACCACCGGGACTATAAGGGGGAATGAGCAGTTCTTC.